Included here is one T cell receptor (beta chain) sequence, with context. TCR beta libraries carry UMIs added by 5'RACE template switching. TCRdb processed the 5' RACE reads again and assigns one entry to each CDR3 protein, with no DNA. The listing records 500,000 to 600,000 distinct CDR3 sequences. Germline values: CDR1 SGHRS, CDR2 YFSETQ. The CDR3 loop spans 14 amino acids. This sample was taken from a study of T cells expressing NK-cell markers. Source material: blood T cells: a sorted CD56 or NKG2C T cell subset, CD4+ or CD8+ T cells, or bulk PBMC T cells (not recorded which). V is TRBV5-1 and J is TRBJ1-1. The TCR was taken from a man aged 18-30 years in good health. The CDR3 sequence: CASSSLFGDTEAFF.